Following are 22 T cell receptor beta chains from one sample sequenced in a study of T cell repertoires in cytomegalovirus infection. Their antigens remain unidentified. TCRdb re-derived calls from the reads in MiXCR, one entry per CDR3 protein. The sample carries about 830,000 distinct CDR3 sequences, approximately 32% recorded once. This material consisted of cultured CD8+ T cells from PBMCs, taken from culture after CMV antigen stimulation. Receptor source: a human donor in good health (CMV status not recorded). Some clones in this sample may be carry-over from other donors' samples.

There are many counts of this clonotype. The chain links TRBV6-1 to TRBJ2-1, with D uncertain. V lost 4 bases, J lost 0 bases, and 7 bases lay in between. The CDR3 sequence is 14 residues long. Germline values: CDR1 MNHNS, CDR2 SASEGT. CDR3 residues: CASSGLSSYNEQFF. The CDR3 DNA reads as TGTGCCAGCAGTGGGCTCAGCTCCTACAATGAGCAGTTCTTC.

This clonotype was seen a handful of times. V usage is TRBV6-1 and J usage is TRBJ2-7; D remains ambiguous. V was clipped by 0 bases and J by 4 bases, with 13 bases between them. Germline CDR1 reads MNHNS; CDR2 reads SASEGT. This CDR3 region has 15 residues. Written as DNA, the CDR3 is TGTGCCAGCAGTGAAGCGGAGTCTTTGATTTACGAGCAGTACTTC. It specifies CASSEAESLIYEQYF.

The rearrangement joins TRBV6-1 to TRBJ1-6; 8 bases agree with TRBD1. The CDR3 consists of 14 residues. V lost 7 bases, J lost 11 bases, and 10 bases stayed unmatched. The germline V gene encodes CDR1 MNHNS and CDR2 SASEGT. The CDR3 DNA reads as TGTGCCAGCACCCCGGACAGGGCCGGCGCACCCCTCCACTTT. Residues: CASTPDRAGAPLHF.

Remarks on this clonotype: At one end the junction does not follow the germline gene, possibly because of a read error. The chain carries TRBV2 and TRBJ2-7; the D is unclear. The CDR3 has 12 amino acids. Germline V lookup: CDR1 SNHLY, CDR2 FYNNEI. The CDR3, as DNA: TGTGTCAGCAGTTGGCGACCGTACGAGCAGTACTTC. As protein: CVSSWRPYEQYF.

This clonotype was picked up a small number of times. The chain employs TRBV23-1 and TRBJ2-7, with D unresolved. TRBV23-1 is assigned to the ORF class and has an uncertain function. Trimming cost V 8 bases and J 7 bases, with 15 bases left between them. CDR3 length: 12 residues. The CDR3 loop is CASAHSMGEQYF. For the CDR3, the DNA is TGCGCCAGCGCCCACTCAATGGGGGAGCAGTACTTC.

A few counts support this clonotype. The chain uses TRBV7-9 and TRBJ1-2; D gene ambiguous. The CDR3 loop spans 17 amino acids. With 0 bases removed from V and 2 bases from J, the gap between germline ends came to 16 bases. CDR1 is SEHNR and CDR2 is FQNEAQ in the germline V gene (reference sequence). The CDR3 DNA follows: TGTGCCAGCAGCTTAGCGTTCCGGCAGTTTCAGAACTATGGCTACACCTTC. Protein product: CASSLAFRQFQNYGYTF.

In the case of this clonotype: One junction end does not reproduce the germline sequence, and a read error may be involved. The genes are TRBV20-1 and TRBJ1-2; TRBD1 matches at 7 bases. CDR1 and CDR2 (germline): DFQATT, SNEGSKA (reference sequence). CDR3 size: 15 residues. The CDR3 sequence is CSTRGKAGGSYGYTF. CDR3 bases: TGCAGTACTAGAGGCAAGGCAGGGGGAAGCTATGGCTACACCTTC.

This clonotype was seen only a few times. The chain employs TRBV27 and TRBJ2-7; TRBD1 agrees at 9 bases. Germline loops: CDR1 MNHEY, CDR2 SMNVEV (reference sequence). The CDR3 extends over 14 amino acids. The V and J ends lost 6 bases and 5 bases, in that order; junction bases with no gene match: 8. In DNA form, the CDR3 reads TGTGCCAGCAGCTCGGGACAGGGCCCGGACGAGCAGTACGTC. Translating gives CASSSGQGPDEQYV.

This clonotype was seen a few times. This chain joins TRBV6-1 and TRBJ2-7; TRBD1 aligns across 9 bases. Unmatched junction bases numbered 5, after V lost 5 bases and J lost 3 bases. CDR1 is MNHNS and CDR2 is SASEGT in the germline V gene. The CDR3 is made up of 14 amino acids. The CDR3 bases are TGTGCCAGCAGTCACAGGGGGCAGAGCTACGAGCAGTACTTC. This encodes CASSHRGQSYEQYF.

The sample holds many counts of this clonotype. The V and J genes are TRBV7-8 and TRBJ2-1; maybe TRBD2 (6 bases). The germline V and J ends were trimmed by 7 bases and 0 bases, with 13 bases remaining between them. This CDR3 has 15 residues. Per the germline V gene, CDR1 is SGHVS and CDR2 is FQNEAQ. The CDR3 bases are TGTGCCAGCAAGGAGGGGCGGCCCTCCTACAATGAGCAGTTCTTC. Encoded protein: CASKEGRPSYNEQFF.

This clonotype occurred many times. This sequence joins TRBV7-9 and TRBJ2-3; no clear D. CDR3 length: 12 amino acids. Between the trimmed V and J ends, which lost 5 bases and 2 bases, there was a span of 5 bases. Germline assignment: CDR1 SEHNR and CDR2 FQNEAQ (reference sequence). For the CDR3, the DNA is TGTGCCAGCAGCCCTAACACAGATACGCAGTATTTT. This gives the protein CASSPNTDTQYF.

The J gene is TRBJ2-7, the V gene TRBV6-5; TRBD1 might be the D (6 bases). The germline gives CDR1 MNHEY, CDR2 SVGAGI. CDR3 size: 14 residues. The V end was cut by 4 bases, the J end by 6 bases, with 16 bases between. The CDR3 DNA reads TGTGCCAGCAGTTTCTCCAGAGGGGGTCGCGAGCAGTACTTC. It is translated as CASSFSRGGREQYF.

The sample holds a few counts of this clonotype. V and J are TRBV7-6 and TRBJ1-1, with D unclear. Looked up from germline, CDR1 is SGHVS and CDR2 is FNYEAQ. Trimming removed 1 base from V and 4 bases from J, with 22 bases in between. The CDR3 is made up of 18 amino acids. The CDR3 region is CASSLGWGSGEEGTEAFF. CDR3 nucleotide sequence: TGTGCCAGCAGCTTAGGGTGGGGATCCGGGGAGGAGGGCACTGAAGCTTTCTTT.

V is TRBV5-1 and J is TRBJ1-2, with 9 bases fitting TRBD1. Germline assignment: CDR1 SGHRS and CDR2 YFSETQ. Germline trimming cut 4 bases from V and 0 bases from J; bases unmatched to any gene: 10. This CDR3 is 17 amino acids long. The CDR3 region is CASSDSTGGISNYGYTF. The CDR3 nucleotides read TGCGCCAGCAGCGACTCCACAGGGGGCATTTCTAACTATGGCTACACCTTC. The full variable domain, rest sourced from reference TRBV5-1 and TRBJ1-2, is KAGVTQTPRYLIKTRGQQVTLSCSPISGHRSVSWYQQTPGQGLQFLFEYFSETQRNKGNFPGRFSGRQFSNSRSEMNVSTLELGDSALYLCASSDSTGGISNYGYTFGSGTRLTVV.

As concerns this clonotype: The junction differs from germline at one of its ends, possibly a read error. The CDR3 DNA reads TGTGTCAGCAGCCCAGGGGGTGGACGGACTGAAGCTTTCTTT. Encoded protein: CVSSPGGGRTEAFF. The chain combines TRBV12-3 or TRBV12-4 with TRBJ1-1; 7 bases fit TRBD1. There are 14 residues in the CDR3.

This clonotype has more than one count but fewer than ten. This sequence joins TRBV6-2 or TRBV6-3 and TRBJ1-2; D is unclear. V lost 0 bases and J 5 bases, leaving 7 bases between the germline ends. CDR3 length: 13 residues. Looked up from germline, CDR1 is MNHEY and CDR2 is SVGEGT. This chain's CDR3 is CASSYSIGYGYTF. The DNA of the CDR3 is TGTGCCAGCAGTTACTCGATAGGGTATGGCTACACCTTC.

This clonotype was recorded once. This chain connects TRBV6-6 to TRBJ2-1; no clear D. The CDR3 runs to 13 residues. V lost 3 bases and J lost 8, with 11 bases in between. Germline CDR1 reads MNHNY; CDR2 reads SVGAGI (reference sequence). DNA for the CDR3: TGTGCCAGCAGTTATCTCCTGGTAGATGAGCAGTTCTTC. Its translation: CASSYLLVDEQFF.

J is TRBJ2-3 and V is TRBV12-5; 10 bases are a match to TRBD2. Germline V gives CDR1 LGHNT, CDR2 FRNRAP. This CDR3 spans 14 amino acids. This CDR3 reads CATWSGGAVDTQYF. In nucleotides, the CDR3 is TGTGCCACGTGGAGCGGGGGGGCGGTAGATACGCAGTATTTT. The full variable domain, its missing parts supplied by reference TRBV12-5 and TRBJ2-3, is DARVTQTPRHKVTEMGQEVTMRCQPILGHNTVFWYRQTMMQGLELLAYFRNRAPLDDSGMPKDRFSAEMPDATLATLKIQPSEPRDSAVYFCATWSGGAVDTQYFGPGTRLTVL.

This clonotype was observed a few times. The chain joins TRBV3-1 to TRBJ1-6; TRBD1 might be the D (6 bases). Germline values: CDR1 LGHDT, CDR2 YNNKEL (reference sequence). This CDR3 comprises 18 residues. Trimming stripped 0 bases from V and 7 bases from J, with 19 bases between. The CDR3 DNA follows: TGTGCCAGCAGCCAAGATCGGGAAGGGTGGGGGCTAAATTCACCCCTCCACTTT. It specifies CASSQDREGWGLNSPLHF.

Worth noting for this clonotype: Given the absence of the conserved phenylalanine or tryptophan at the CDR3 end, a read error is likely. CDR3 amino acids: CASSFNRAQYNSPLHS. As DNA, the CDR3 is TGTGCCAGCAGTTTTAACAGGGCTCAGTATAATTCACCCCTCCACTCT. This chain uses TRBV27 with TRBJ1-6, with a tentative D call TRBD1 (6 bases). Germline V gene sequence: CDR1 MNHEY, CDR2 SMNVEV (reference sequence). V gave up 3 bases and J gave up 4 bases, with 13 bases separating them. The CDR3 has 16 residues.

A few counts support this clonotype. This chain links TRBV7-2 with TRBJ1-1, with D uncertain. CDR3 size: 13 residues. Trimming pared 8 bases from V and 6 bases from J, leaving 16 bases between. Germline V gives CDR1 SGHTA, CDR2 FQGNSA. The CDR3 bases are TGTGCCAGCGGAGTCTGGGGTTCCGCTGAAGCTTTCTTT. Translated: CASGVWGSAEAFF.

V usage is TRBV2 and J usage is TRBJ2-7; D gene uncertain. This CDR3 has 15 amino acids. V was clipped by 2 bases and J by 3 bases, with 14 bases between them. Germline-derived CDR1 and CDR2 are SNHLY and FYNNEI. CDR3 in amino acids: CASSERADMRYEQYF. In DNA, the CDR3 is TGTGCCAGCAGTGAAAGGGCAGATATGCGCTACGAGCAGTACTTC.